Listed below are T cell receptor beta chains from one sample, sequenced in a study of identical twins. Each CDR3 protein gets one entry after TCRdb re-called the 5' RACE reads with MiXCR. Seen here are 700,000 or so distinct CDR3 sequences, roughly 8% observed once, and the top ten hold 0.85% to 1%. The sample was also linked to a second study, of yellow fever vaccine responses in identical twins.

Sample: PBMCs. The source of these receptors is a young woman in good health. CDR3s include the opening cysteine and the closing phenylalanine or tryptophan. Clone size appears in some rows only: once, few, many, or a class for an expanded clone.

clone_size v_call cdr3_aa
few TRBV7-8 CASSPRQGARADTQYF
few TRBV7-2 CASSLAGMRSQSSGANVLTF
few TRBV20-1 CSASLVGETQYF
few TRBV20-1 CSAGRPLEELFF
few TRBV12-3/TRBV12-4 CASSLAGGPAQFF
few TRBV6-1 CASRPYSGGGGYEQYF
many TRBV13 CASSAVRVAAYEQYF
many TRBV27 CASSWTVSYNEQFF
few TRBV27 CASTPQGGGNEQFF
few TRBV14 CASRPSGTGGHNEQFF
- TRBV7-8 CASSSSGLAGGDEQFF
- TRBV7-9 CASSSLRDTLPYEQYF
many TRBV5-1 CASQGGAYNSPLHF
many TRBV24-1 CATSDTLASSYNEQFF
few TRBV12-3/TRBV12-4 CASTLAYTQYF
many TRBV5-1 CASSSQGAREQYF
- TRBV20-1 CSALQGGGNQPQHF
- TRBV20-1 CSARDGNSRLFGYTF
- TRBV27 CATSIGQGPYEQYF
many TRBV7-8 CASSSPGQETQYF
- TRBV27 CASSLRGVFYEQYF
many TRBV9 CASSVVTSGITGELFF
- TRBV6-6 CASGQGGGSPLHF
- TRBV10-3 CAISESLQLAGGTDTQYF
many TRBV9 CASSVAGLAETDTQYF
once TRBV28 CDSSSLYWGGTSGRTSYEQYF
few TRBV6-2/TRBV6-3 CASSYKGGTHTDTQYF
- TRBV12-3/TRBV12-4 CASRQTSGEQFF
many TRBV4-1 CASSHRDNNEQFF
- TRBV24-1 CATSEPGHGTDTQYF
many TRBV4-1 CASSQALYNEQFF
many TRBV7-2 CASSLGSSTDTQYF
- TRBV5-1 CASEGGRAYNEQFF
- TRBV5-1 CASSLTPDRDTQYF
- TRBV29-1 CSVEGARDYEQYF
- TRBV12-3/TRBV12-4 CASSLGAGGIEQYF
many TRBV18 CASSPAGANTEAFF
- TRBV20-1 CSARKQQGDRETQYF
many TRBV5-1 CASSFGPSSGELFF
many TRBV28 CASRLGGSSYEQYF
many TRBV5-1 CASSQGRENIQYF
many TRBV5-1 CASNDQREETQYF
- TRBV7-1 CASSSKEDSGTSGPRPPFEQYF
many TRBV7-9 CASSSVEGLLYF
- TRBV7-9 CASSSGTSGMYEQYF
many TRBV15 CATSQVAGAYNEQFF
- TRBV27 CASNTGYPTYEQYF
many TRBV5-1 CASRRGLASYNEQFF
few TRBV18 CASSRTGTGTYNEQFF
many TRBV27 CASSPELGHIYEQYF
many TRBV5-6 CASSSQTGQSYEQYF
few TRBV7-9 CASSPNTQGLQETQYF
few TRBV7-9 CASSLRGEMDF
- TRBV10-1 CASSLLAGQNNEQFF
- TRBV20-1 CSARRLAGAQETQYF
few TRBV7-8 CASSLEMRGAQYF
many TRBV7-9 CASSLAGQAYEQYF
many TRBV25-1 CASSEARTGGTTDTQYF
- TRBV7-3 CASSLRGPGPTLRYTQYF
many TRBV10-3 CAISESTRKPEAFF